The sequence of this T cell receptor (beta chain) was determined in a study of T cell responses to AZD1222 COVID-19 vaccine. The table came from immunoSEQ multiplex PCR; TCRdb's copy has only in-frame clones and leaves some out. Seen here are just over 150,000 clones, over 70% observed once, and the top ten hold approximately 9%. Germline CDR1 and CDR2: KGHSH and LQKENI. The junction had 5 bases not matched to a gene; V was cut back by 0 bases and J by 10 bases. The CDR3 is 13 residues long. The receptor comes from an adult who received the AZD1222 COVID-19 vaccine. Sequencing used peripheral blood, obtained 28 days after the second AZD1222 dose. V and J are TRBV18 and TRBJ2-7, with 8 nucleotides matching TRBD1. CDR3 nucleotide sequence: TGTGCCAGCTCACCACCGTCGACAGGGGACCAGTACTTC. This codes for CASSPPSTGDQYF.